This T cell receptor beta chain was recorded in a study of blood T cell repertoires in COVID-19. Study overall: Material from acute and convalescent COVID-19 was sourced from the United States, Italy and Spain.

Only a few counts were recorded for this clone. Original handling: Scientists estimated how many nucleated cells there were by amplifying reference gene primers. Generated by immunoSEQ multiplex PCR, the TCRdb table keeps only in-frame clones and is missing some. V and J calls and clone size follow that table, whereas D and trimming were derived from the DNA. This table has about 260,000 clones, approximately 90% appearing once. V was shortened by 5 bases and J by 4 bases, with 21 bases between the two germline ends. The V gene's germline CDR1 is SGHVS and CDR2 FQNEAQ. The CDR3 is 16 residues long. The chain carries TRBV7-8 and TRBJ2-7, with D tentatively TRBD2 (6 bases). Sequenced sample: peripheral blood. This TCR was recovered from a man younger than 30 with active or convalescent COVID-19. The chain's CDR3 is CASSPLGVAAGYEQYF. The CDR3, as DNA: TGTGCCAGCAGCCCCCTGGGGGTAGCGGCAGGGTACGAGCAGTACTTC.